This T cell receptor beta chain was sequenced during a study of blood T cell repertoires in COVID-19. Study information: The United States, Italy and Spain supplied acute and convalescent COVID-19 samples. Nucleic acid was either cDNA or gDNA, and it came from T cells, B-cell-depleted T cells, or PBMCs.

V gave up 0 bases and J gave up 0 bases, with 12 bases separating them. The CDR3 has 17 residues. Germline CDR1 and CDR2: LNHNV and YYDKDF (reference sequence). In the authors' workflow: For nucleated cells, counts were estimated from reference gene primer amplification. Measured with immunoSEQ multiplex PCR; TCRdb has only the in-frame clones, and not every one. Clone size and V and J calls were adopted from that table, with D and trimming inferred from the DNA. The sample contains 230,000 or so clones, around 83% of which appear only once. The source material was peripheral blood. The clonotype was recovered from a man in his forties with active or convalescent COVID-19. The chain is built from TRBV15 and TRBJ2-1, with a weak D call TRBD2 (6 bases). DNA for the CDR3: TGTGCCACCAGCAGAGATGGGTTTAGCGGCTCCTACAATGAGCAGTTCTTC. As protein: CATSRDGFSGSYNEQFF.